The 28 T cell receptor beta chains below all came from one sample that was sequenced in a study of shared clonotypes between healthy human individuals. The data were produced by immunoSEQ multiplex PCR, yet TCRdb's version contains in-frame clones alone and is incomplete. The sample gives under 2.5 million clones, just under 95% of which show up once; 0.37% is in the top ten. Specimen: naive CD4+ T cells from PBMCs. Subset specified: CD45RA+ positively selected. These TCRs come from a man aged 18 to 30 in good health. Some clones in this sample may be carry-over from other donors' samples.

The rearrangement uses TRBV2 and TRBJ2-3, with 11 positions matching TRBD2. CDR3 size: 17 residues. V shed 6 bases, J shed 3 bases, and the junction held 11 bases outside the gene matches. CDR1 is SNHLY, CDR2 FYNNEI, per germline. The CDR3 reads CASRPTSGVRGTDTQYF. The CDR3 DNA is TGTGCCAGCAGGCCGACTAGCGGGGTTAGGGGTACAGATACGCAGTATTTT.

V gene TRBV27 combines with J gene TRBJ2-6; D tentatively reads TRBD1 or TRBD2 (5 bases each). The V end lost 5 bases, the J end lost 0 bases, and 20 bases lay between the germline ends. CDR3 length: 19 residues. The germline V gene encodes CDR1 MNHEY and CDR2 SMNVEV (reference sequence). CDR3 in amino acids: CASSLYFGTDPSGANVLTF. The CDR3 nucleotides read TGTGCCAGCAGTCTTTACTTTGGGACGGACCCCTCTGGGGCCAACGTCCTGACTTTC.

The chain employs TRBV27 and TRBJ2-1, with D unresolved. The CDR3 spans 15 residues. The germline CDR1 and CDR2 sequences are MNHEY and SMNVEV (reference sequence). The V gene lost 4 bases and the J gene lost 5 bases, with 15 bases spanning the gap. The CDR3 DNA follows: TGTGCCAGCAGTTGGTCTGGTCGTGAGGACAATGAGCAGTTCTTC. It codes for CASSWSGREDNEQFF.

This rearrangement joins TRBV7-2 to TRBJ2-3; D is perhaps TRBD1 or TRBD2 (5 bases each). This CDR3 is 16 amino acids long. The V gene's germline CDR1 is SGHTA and CDR2 FQGNSA. Trimming left V 2 bases short and J 4 bases short, with 16 bases between. The CDR3 region is CASSLTRDPGADTQYF. As DNA, the CDR3 is TGTGCCAGCAGCTTAACTAGGGACCCGGGCGCAGATACGCAGTATTTT.

Concerning this clone: At the DNA level, this CDR3 is encoded by other sequences in the same sample as well. The V and J genes are TRBV28 and TRBJ1-2; D may be TRBD1 (5 bases). There are 13 residues in the CDR3. Trimming pared 5 bases from V and 4 bases from J, leaving 11 bases between. CDR1 and CDR2 from the germline V gene are MDHEN and SYDVKM. The CDR3 region has the DNA TGTGCCAGCAGTAGGGGAACAGGCTATGGCTACACCTTC. It yields the protein CASSRGTGYGYTF.

The genes are TRBV19 and TRBJ1-3; D remains ambiguous. Germline V gene lookup returns CDR1 LNHDA and CDR2 SQIVND (reference sequence). The CDR3 spans 15 residues. Trimming took off 3 bases at V and 0 bases at J, with 9 bases between the two ends. CDR3 residues: CASSITVDSGNTIYF. The CDR3 bases are TGTGCCAGTAGTATTACCGTGGACTCTGGAAACACCATATATTTT. The full variable domain, rest sourced from reference TRBV19 and TRBJ1-3, is DGGITQSPKYLFRKEGQNVTLSCEQNLNHDAMYWYRQDPGQGLRLIYYSQIVNDFQKGDIAEGYSVSREKKESFPLTVTSAQKNPTAFYLCASSITVDSGNTIYFGEGSWLTVV.

The J gene is TRBJ1-4, the V gene TRBV10-3; weak D call: TRBD1 (6 bases). CDR3 length: 14 amino acids. The V end lost 6 bases, the J end lost 4 bases, and 12 bases lay between the germline ends. CDR1 and CDR2 (germline): ENHRY, SYGVKD. CDR3 loop: CAISRTGLNEKLFF. CDR3 DNA: TGTGCCATCAGCCGAACAGGGCTTAATGAAAAACTGTTTTTT.

The chain has TRBV5-1 and TRBJ2-2; 7 nucleotides agree with TRBD2. This CDR3 is 15 amino acids long. Germline CDR1 SGHRS, CDR2 YFSETQ. The V segment lost 6 bases and the J segment 0 bases; nucleotides outside the gene matches: 5. This chain's CDR3 is CASNPSGPNTGELFF. The CDR3 coding sequence is TGCGCCAGCAATCCTAGCGGACCGAACACCGGGGAGCTGTTTTTT. The full variable domain, completed using reference TRBV5-1 and TRBJ2-2, is KAGVTQTPRYLIKTRGQQVTLSCSPISGHRSVSWYQQTPGQGLQFLFEYFSETQRNKGNFPGRFSGRQFSNSRSEMNVSTLELGDSALYLCASNPSGPNTGELFFGEGSRLTVL.

V and J are TRBV4-3 and TRBJ1-2; D gene ambiguous. The ends were cut back, 3 bases at V and 7 bases at J, with 18 bases in the middle. Germline V gene lookup returns CDR1 LGHNA and CDR2 YSLEER. The CDR3 runs to 15 residues. The CDR3 DNA reads as TGCGCCAGCAGCCAGCCAACGCAGGAGGTAGTTGGCTACACCTTC. It yields the protein CASSQPTQEVVGYTF.

The chain recombines TRBV27 with TRBJ2-5; no firm D call. This CDR3 comprises 13 residues. The V end was cut by 3 bases, the J end by 2 bases, with 7 bases between. Germline V lookup: CDR1 MNHEY, CDR2 SMNVEV (reference sequence). The CDR3 loop reads CASSLAVQETQYF. The CDR3 nucleotides are TGTGCCAGCAGTTTGGCTGTTCAAGAGACCCAGTACTTC.

This chain joins TRBV18 and TRBJ2-2; no clear D. V was clipped by 1 base and J by 6 bases, with 6 bases between them. Germline-derived CDR1 and CDR2 are KGHSH and LQKENI. There are 13 residues in the CDR3. As DNA, the CDR3 is TGTGCCAGCTCACCACAGGCGGCCGGGGAGCTGTTTTTT. Protein product: CASSPQAAGELFF.

The V and J genes are TRBV7-3 and TRBJ2-7; the match to TRBD2 covers 9 bases. V shed 4 bases, J shed 3 bases, and the junction held 7 bases outside the gene matches. The length of the CDR3 is 15 residues. Germline V CDR1 and CDR2: SGHTA, FQGTGA. The CDR3 loop reads CASSSGLAPRYEQYF. DNA for the CDR3: TGTGCCAGCAGCTCCGGACTAGCGCCACGCTACGAGCAGTACTTC.

The chain combines TRBV7-9 with TRBJ2-1; no firm D call. The germline CDR1 and CDR2 sequences are SEHNR and FQNEAQ (reference sequence). The CDR3 spans 13 residues. Trimming took off 1 base at V and 4 bases at J, with 5 bases between the two ends. The CDR3 is CASSLEVYNEQFF. CDR3 bases: TGTGCCAGCAGCTTAGAAGTGTACAATGAGCAGTTCTTC.

The DNA for the CDR3 is TGTGCCACCATGGACGGCGCTAACTATGGCTACACCTTC. It translates to CATMDGANYGYTF. The genes are TRBV6-1 and TRBJ1-2; no reliable D call. Germline lookup yields CDR1 MNHNS and CDR2 SASEGT. V lost 10 bases and J 0 bases, leaving 12 bases between the germline ends. The CDR3 loop spans 13 amino acids.

The chain is built from TRBV19 and TRBJ2-1; 8 bases are a match to TRBD2. The CDR3 sequence is 20 residues long. Germline CDR1 and CDR2: LNHDA and SQIVND (reference sequence). V lost 4 bases, J lost 1 base, and 18 bases stayed unmatched. The chain's CDR3 is CASSRRGVAGPKQSYNEQFF. The CDR3 nucleotides read TGTGCCAGTAGTAGACGTGGAGTAGCGGGACCCAAACAATCCTACAATGAGCAGTTCTTC.

This chain joins TRBV30 and TRBJ1-1, with D hard to call. Trimming removed 4 bases from V and 4 bases from J, with 13 bases in between. The CDR3 sequence is 13 residues long. Per germline, CDR1 GTSNPN and CDR2 SVGIG (reference sequence). The CDR3 region is CAWMGPAGTEAFF. CDR3 sequence (DNA): TGTGCCTGGATGGGTCCCGCGGGCACTGAAGCTTTCTTT.

This rearrangement joins TRBV28 to TRBJ2-3, with 11 bases that match TRBD2. The V segment lost 7 bases and the J segment 5 bases; nucleotides outside the gene matches: 11. CDR1 is MDHEN and CDR2 is SYDVKM in the germline V gene. This CDR3 contains 16 residues. The CDR3 coding sequence is TGTGCCAGCATCCCGACTAGCGGGACGGGGGGAGATACGCAGTATTTT. Translated, it gives CASIPTSGTGGDTQYF.

For the CDR3, the DNA is TGTGCCAGCAGTTTTGGGGCCCTAGGGGCCAACGTCCTGACTTTC. Its translation is CASSFGALGANVLTF. The genes are TRBV28 and TRBJ2-6; D perhaps matches TRBD1 (5 bases). The CDR3 has 15 residues. Germline assignment: CDR1 MDHEN and CDR2 SYDVKM. V lost 3 bases and J lost 4, with 10 bases in between. The full variable domain, in which reference TRBV28 and TRBJ2-6 provide the parts outside the CDR3, is DVKVTQSSRYLVKRTGEKVFLECVQDMDHENMFWYRQDPGLGLRLIYFSYDVKMKEKGDIPEGYSVSREKKERFSLILESASTNQTSMYLCASSFGALGANVLTFGAGSRLTVL.

V gene TRBV2 combines with J gene TRBJ2-1; D gene unclear. The CDR3 extends over 13 amino acids. In germline, CDR1 is SNHLY, CDR2 FYNNEI. Trimming shortened V by 5 bases and J by 4 bases, and 9 bases separated the two germline ends. The CDR3 nucleotides are TGTGCCAGCAGTCGGCATGTGTACAATGAGCAGTTCTTC. This translates into CASSRHVYNEQFF.

V gene TRBV5-6 combines with J gene TRBJ2-5, with a tentative D call TRBD1 (6 bases). The CDR3 totals 14 residues. V was pared by 2 bases and J by 0 bases, with 8 bases between. Germline CDR1 SGHDT, CDR2 YYEEEE. The CDR3 nucleotides are TGTGCCAGCAGCTTCCGGGACAACCAAGAGACCCAGTACTTC. Translated: CASSFRDNQETQYF. Together with reference TRBV5-6 and TRBJ2-5, the CDR3 gives the full variable domain: DAGVTQSPTHLIKTRGQQVTLRCSPKSGHDTVSWYQQALGQGPQFIFQYYEEEERQRGNFPDRFSGHQFPNYSSELNVNALLLGDSALYLCASSFRDNQETQYFGPGTRLLVL.

The V call is TRBV6-5, the J call TRBJ1-2; D remains ambiguous. The V end was cut by 2 bases, the J end by 2 bases, with 9 bases between. The germline CDR1 and CDR2 sequences are MNHEY and SVGAGI. CDR3 size: 14 residues. For the CDR3, the DNA is TGTGCCAGCAGTTACCGAGAGAGAAACTATGGCTACACCTTC. Translation gives CASSYRERNYGYTF.

The rearrangement joins TRBV28 to TRBJ2-1; maybe TRBD2 (6 bases). Trimming pared 3 bases from V and 2 bases from J, leaving 8 bases between. The CDR3 runs 14 residues. Germline CDR1 MDHEN, CDR2 SYDVKM. CDR3 nucleotide sequence: TGTGCCAGCAGTTTGGCTAGCGCCTACAATGAGCAGTTCTTC. It specifies CASSLASAYNEQFF.

The chain employs TRBV9 and TRBJ2-5, with TRBD2 matching 14 bases. The CDR3 has 18 amino acids. The junction had 11 bases not matched to a gene; V was cut back by 2 bases and J by 5 bases. Per the germline V gene, CDR1 is SGDLS and CDR2 is YYNGEE. This chain's CDR3 is CASSVSTGTSGRGETQYF. The CDR3 nucleotides are TGTGCCAGCAGCGTCTCGACCGGGACTAGCGGGAGAGGGGAGACCCAGTACTTC.

This chain links TRBV6-5 with TRBJ2-1; 14 nucleotides line up with TRBD2. The CDR3 extends over 14 amino acids. The V and J ends lost 9 bases and 7 bases, in that order; junction bases with no gene match: 5. The germline gives CDR1 MNHEY, CDR2 SVGAGI. The CDR3 bases are TGTGCCAGTACCGGGACTAGCGGGAGTAATGAGCAGTTCTTC. The encoded protein is CASTGTSGSNEQFF.

The chain recombines TRBV7-3 with TRBJ2-5; the D is unclear. The germline CDR1 and CDR2 sequences are SGHTA and FQGTGA. The CDR3 runs 13 residues. V was shortened by 2 bases and J by 4 bases, with 8 bases between the two germline ends. CDR3 sequence reads: CASSLETGETQYF. DNA of the CDR3: TGTGCCAGCAGCTTAGAAACTGGAGAGACCCAGTACTTC. Filled out from reference TRBV7-3 and TRBJ2-5, the complete variable domain reads GAGVSQTPSNKVTEKGKYVELRCDPISGHTALYWYRQSLGQGPEFLIYFQGTGAADDSGLPNDRFFAVRPEGSVSTLKIQRTERGDSAVYLCASSLETGETQYFGPGTRLLVL.

The chain couples TRBV5-6 to TRBJ2-3; 10 positions match TRBD2. Germline V gives CDR1 SGHDT, CDR2 YYEEEE. V gave up 0 bases and J gave up 6 bases; unmatched junction bases: 7. This CDR3 contains 16 residues. This chain's CDR3 is CASSLVSASGSDTQYF. DNA of the CDR3: TGTGCCAGCAGCTTGGTCTCCGCTAGCGGGAGTGATACGCAGTATTTT.

The chain links TRBV10-3 to TRBJ2-3; unclear D gene. Germline values: CDR1 ENHRY, CDR2 SYGVKD. CDR3 length: 15 amino acids. Trimming took 6 bases from V and 0 from J, leaving 13 bases between them. The CDR3 bases are TGTGCCATCAGATCCAACGGGCGGAGCACAGATACGCAGTATTTT. Amino acids: CAIRSNGRSTDTQYF.

This clone has a handful of counts. V usage is TRBV19 and J usage is TRBJ1-2, with D possibly being TRBD1 (6 bases). V was pared by 4 bases and J by 2 bases, with 8 bases between. Germline V CDR1 and CDR2: LNHDA, SQIVND (reference sequence). The CDR3 has 13 residues. The CDR3: CASSTGQNYGYTF. CDR3 nucleotides: TGTGCCAGTAGTACCGGACAGAACTATGGCTACACCTTC.